The sequence of this T cell receptor (beta chain) was determined in a study of CD4 T cells in relation to SARS-CoV-2 and coronaviruses. As for the study in general: Shared crossreactive spike epitopes were mapped to their HLA restriction. Findings and caveats of the study: The assay detects memory recall responses, not culture-primed primary responses.

Comment on this clone: Its specificity is not known.

CDR3 length: 14 residues. The germline CDR1 and CDR2 sequences are SGHRS and YFSETQ. The V end lost 5 bases, the J end lost 2 bases, and 14 bases lay between the germline ends. Unexposed donor CD4+ T cells date from about 2011-2018, before the COVID-19 pandemic. The data were produced by immunoSEQ multiplex PCR, yet TCRdb's version contains in-frame clones alone and is incomplete. This sample carries about 60,000 clones, 94% of them seen once, and the ten largest clones take approximately 0.14%. The specimen was naive CD4+ T cells from PBMCs. The subset: naive CD4+ T cells isolated by negative enrichment. This TCR came from a human donor in good health. The rearrangement links TRBV5-1 to TRBJ2-7, with D perhaps matching TRBD1 (6 bases). The CDR3: CASRSGTGTYEQYF. DNA of the CDR3: TGCGCCAGCAGAAGCGGAACAGGGACCTACGAGCAGTACTTC.